The clone carrying this TCR beta chain was seen once. The antigen remains undetermined. This record comes from a study of response to subunit inactivated influenza vaccine. MiXCR, applied by TCRdb to the RT-PCR reads, yields one record per CDR3 protein. Of roughly 520,000 distinct CDR3 sequences listed, approximately 24% are singletons. Study results and caveats: Every seasonal influenza vaccination brings in few new T cells, the authors suggested.

The CDR3 sequence is 16 residues long. After removal of 3 bases from V and 9 bases from J, the junction contained 14 bases not matched to a gene. Germline V gene data show CDR1 as SQVTM and CDR2 as ANQGSEA. The sample here was CD4+ T cells sorted from PBMCs, taken about 5 days after vaccination. The chain links TRBV29-1 to TRBJ2-1; 10 nucleotides align to TRBD2. The sequence came from a man in his fifties or sixties who received an inactivated influenza vaccine. The CDR3 is CSVDPMLAGASSEQFF. The DNA of the CDR3 is TGCAGCGTTGACCCCATGCTAGCGGGAGCATCAAGTGAGCAGTTCTTC.